The 16 T cell receptor beta chains below come from one sample, sequenced in a study of blood T cell repertoires in COVID-19. Assay used: immunoSEQ multiplex PCR; TCRdb lists only in-frame clones, some missing. The sample carries tens of thousands of clones, almost 85% recorded once. The specimen sequenced was peripheral blood. The receptors shown here come from a man aged 45-65 years with COVID-19, enrolled during active disease.

The genes are TRBV3-1 (or the pseudogene TRBV3-2) and TRBJ2-6; the D is unclear. CDR3 size: 18 residues. The V end lost 0 bases, the J end lost 1 base, and 13 bases lay between the germline ends. Germline V gene sequence: CDR1 LGHDT, CDR2 YNNKEL (reference sequence). CDR3 amino acids: CASSQDRGTLSGANVLTF. For the CDR3, the DNA is TGTGCCAGCAGCCAAGATCGCGGTACCTTATCTGGGGCCAACGTCCTGACTTTC.

The chain has TRBV30 and TRBJ2-7; tentatively, D is TRBD2 (7 bases). Germline CDR1 and CDR2: GTSNPN and SVGIG (reference sequence). CDR3 size: 14 residues. V was trimmed by 5 bases and J by 5 bases, leaving 19 bases between them. The CDR3 region is CAWGRGGGRHEQYF. DNA for the CDR3: TGTGCCTGGGGACGGGGCGGGGGCCGGCACGAGCAGTACTTC.

The chain carries TRBV2 and TRBJ2-7; TRBD1 might be the D (6 bases). Trimming pared 4 bases from V and 0 bases from J, leaving 13 bases between. From germline, CDR1 is SNHLY and CDR2 FYNNEI. The CDR3 length is 15 residues. The CDR3 DNA follows: TGTGCCAGCAGTGGGAGGACAGACTTCTCCTACGAGCAGTACTTC. Protein product: CASSGRTDFSYEQYF. The full variable domain, in which reference TRBV2 and TRBJ2-7 provide the parts outside the CDR3, is EPEVTQTPSHQVTQMGQEVILRCVPISNHLYFYWYRQILGQKVEFLVSFYNNEISEKSEIFDDQFSVERPDGSNFTLKIRSTKLEDSAMYFCASSGRTDFSYEQYFGPGTRLTVT.

The rearrangement uses TRBV10-3 and TRBJ2-6; the D is unclear. CDR3 length equals 13 residues. V lost 10 bases to trimming and J lost 1 base, with 8 bases between them. CDR1 is ENHRY and CDR2 is SYGVKD in the germline V gene. The CDR3 DNA reads TGTGCCACACGAGGTTCTGGGGCCAACGTCCTGACTTTC. Protein: CATRGSGANVLTF.

The chain uses TRBV19 and TRBJ2-3; TRBD1 might be the D (5 bases). Per germline, CDR1 LNHDA and CDR2 SQIVND (reference sequence). This CDR3 has 14 residues. Trimming cost V 5 bases and J 3 bases, with 12 bases left between them. Written as DNA, the CDR3 is TGTGCCAGTAGTCTCGGCCGACAGACAGATACGCAGTATTTT. Translation: CASSLGRQTDTQYF.

The chain employs TRBV5-5 and TRBJ2-2; possible D gene TRBD2, 6 bases. V was pared by 3 bases and J by 2 bases, with 11 bases between. The CDR3 runs to 15 residues. Looked up from germline, CDR1 is SGHKS and CDR2 is YYEKEE (reference sequence). CDR3 in DNA: TGTGCCAGCAGCTCACGGGAGCTTAACACCGGGGAGCTGTTTTTT. Translated: CASSSRELNTGELFF.

This clone was detected once. The chain carries TRBV7-8 and TRBJ2-2; D perhaps matches TRBD1 (5 bases). V was pared by 0 bases and J by 6 bases, with 11 bases between. The CDR3 is made up of 15 amino acids. Germline V CDR1 and CDR2: SGHVS, FQNEAQ. CDR3 residues: CASSLAWTTAGELFF. Written as DNA, the CDR3 is TGTGCCAGCAGCTTAGCCTGGACAACCGCCGGGGAGCTGTTTTTT.

The chain recombines TRBV19 with TRBJ2-1, with 9 nucleotides matching TRBD1. This CDR3 has 14 amino acids. From germline, CDR1 is LNHDA and CDR2 SQIVND (reference sequence). With V trimmed by 7 bases and J by 4 bases, 5 bases remained unmatched. The DNA of the CDR3 is TGTGCCAGTATGGGGACAGGGAAATACAATGAGCAGTTCTTC. This gives the protein CASMGTGKYNEQFF.

This clone was recorded only once. This chain links TRBV9 with TRBJ1-3; no clear D gene. Germline V gene lookup returns CDR1 SGDLS and CDR2 YYNGEE. V lost 0 bases to trimming and J lost 0 bases, with 7 bases between them. The CDR3 runs to 15 residues. The CDR3 sequence: CASSVAPVSGNTIYF. In nucleotides, the CDR3 is TGTGCCAGCAGCGTAGCTCCGGTCTCTGGAAACACCATATATTTT. The variable domain in full, with the rest retrieved from reference TRBV9 and TRBJ1-3, is DSGVTQTPKHLITATGQRVTLRCSPRSGDLSVYWYQQSLDQGLQFLIQYYNGEERAKGNILERFSAQQFPDLHSELNLSSLELGDSALYFCASSVAPVSGNTIYFGEGSWLTVV.

J is TRBJ1-4 and V is TRBV19, with TRBD1 matching over 9 bases. J lost 5 bases, V lost 7 bases, and 8 bases had no gene match. The CDR3 contains 15 residues. CDR1 and CDR2 from the germline V gene are LNHDA and SQIVND (reference sequence). The CDR3 protein is CASTPRQGVNEKLFF. Written as DNA, the CDR3 is TGTGCCAGTACCCCAAGACAGGGGGTGAATGAAAAACTGTTTTTT. The full variable domain, its missing parts supplied by reference TRBV19 and TRBJ1-4, is DGGITQSPKYLFRKEGQNVTLSCEQNLNHDAMYWYRQDPGQGLRLIYYSQIVNDFQKGDIAEGYSVSREKKESFPLTVTSAQKNPTAFYLCASTPRQGVNEKLFFGSGTQLSVL.

The J gene is TRBJ1-4, the V gene TRBV7-8, with 7 bases lining up with TRBD1. The J segment lost 7 bases and the V segment lost 4 bases, leaving 9 bases of the junction unmatched. Germline V gene data show CDR1 as SGHVS and CDR2 as FQNEAQ. The CDR3 is 15 amino acids. CDR3 amino acids: CASSSYRGPSEKLFF. DNA of the CDR3: TGTGCCAGCAGCTCGTATAGGGGGCCCAGTGAAAAACTGTTTTTT.

The chain joins TRBV7-3 to TRBJ2-3, with 8 bases fitting TRBD2. The V segment lost 3 bases and the J segment 4 bases; nucleotides outside the gene matches: 12. Germline-derived CDR1 and CDR2 are SGHTA and FQGTGA. The CDR3 totals 17 residues. The CDR3 sequence: CASSLKFPGGPPDTQYF. CDR3 in DNA: TGTGCCAGCAGCTTGAAATTCCCGGGAGGGCCCCCAGATACGCAGTATTTT.

The V call is TRBV6-4, the J call TRBJ2-1; D is uncertain. V lost 5 bases to trimming and J lost 3 bases, with 8 bases between them. Germline-derived CDR1 and CDR2 are MRHNA and SNTAGT. CDR3 size: 13 residues. CDR3 DNA sequence: TGTGCCAGCAGTAGCGCAAGCTACAATGAGCAGTTCTTC. Its translation is CASSSASYNEQFF.

This chain links TRBV30 with TRBJ2-1; 8 nucleotides line up with TRBD1. The CDR3 is 16 amino acids. With 1 base clipped from V and 2 bases from J, the junction kept 7 bases outside the gene matches. CDR1 and CDR2 from the germline V gene are GTSNPN and SVGIG (reference sequence). The CDR3 spells CAWSADRTGTYNEQFF. For the CDR3, the DNA is TGTGCCTGGAGTGCCGACCGGACAGGGACCTACAATGAGCAGTTCTTC.

The chain recombines TRBV5-1 with TRBJ1-2; D is unresolved. The CDR3 spans 14 residues. The germline V gene has CDR1 SGHRS and CDR2 YFSETQ. V gave up 0 bases and J gave up 5 bases, with 11 bases separating them. CDR3 sequence reads: CASSLDRGQYGYTF. CDR3 DNA: TGCGCCAGCAGCTTGGATCGTGGCCAGTATGGCTACACCTTC.

This rearrangement joins TRBV4-3 to TRBJ1-1; 7 positions agree with TRBD1. Germline V gene data show CDR1 as LGHNA and CDR2 as YSLEER. Unmatched junction bases numbered 4, after V lost 5 bases and J lost 1 base. This CDR3 is 14 amino acids long. CDR3 DNA sequence: TGCGCCAGCAGCAGGGGGCTGGGGAACACTGAAGCTTTCTTT. Protein product: CASSRGLGNTEAFF.